This TCR beta chain stems from a study of regulatory T cells in long-lasting Graves disease. This CDR3 region has 14 residues. Trimming removed 7 bases from V and 4 bases from J; junction bases left unmatched: 9. The germline CDR1 and CDR2 sequences are SQVTM and ANQGSEA. Specified time point: newly diagnosed GD, antithyroid drugs for less than 3 months. PBMC-extracted RNA yielded the TCR library. Arm-PCR with iRepertoire HTBI primers amplified the CDR3 regions for these TCR beta libraries. Per the study methods: From all samples, identification returned some 13 TRBJ and about 63 TRBV segments. TCRdb reprocessed the multiplex PCR reads via MiXCR and lists one record per CDR3 protein. The V and J calls, along with clone size, are taken from TCRdb and not from the paper's own processing. This table holds some 330,000 distinct CDR3 sequences, about 10% found once. Study findings and constraints: A limited number of samples was an acknowledged limitation.

With respect to this clonotype: The antigen is undetermined.

These same data were also listed under a study on T cells in Graves' hyperthyroidism and ophthalmopathy. From that paper: First-round RT-PCR with HTBI primers amplified the TCR CDR3 region.

V is TRBV29-1 and J is TRBJ2-3; TRBD2 matches at 9 bases. This TCR was sampled from a woman aged 18-30 years with Graves disease. The sample here was peripheral blood mononuclear cells (PBMCs), taken at new diagnosis, from a patient treated with antithyroid drugs. The CDR3 is CSADRAGGPDTQYF. The DNA for the CDR3 is TGCAGCGCTGACCGAGCGGGAGGCCCAGATACGCAGTATTTT.